Listed below are T cell receptor beta chains from one sample, sequenced in a study of molecular identifiers for immune sequencing clone quantification. TCRdb processed the PCR reads anew with MiXCR; each CDR3 protein has one entry. The sample includes some 100,000 distinct CDR3 sequences, under 40% seen only once; the top ten take 4% to 5%. Sequencing used naive CD8+ T cells from blood, with Jurkat cell RNA spiked in. These TCRs come from a human donor in good health. Some libraries in this study had Jurkat cell RNA spiked in. Both conserved end residues are part of each CDR3. A D gene is named only where the DNA matches it firmly. Part of the rows lack a size; the others show once, few, many or a class for expanded clones.

j_gene	abundance	d_gene	v_gene	CDR3nt	CDR3aa
TRBJ2-3	few	-	TRBV4-2	TGTGCCAGCAGCCAGCTGGGGGACTCGTACACAGATACGCAGTATTTT	CASSQLGDSYTDTQYF
TRBJ1-5	few	-	TRBV7-9	TGTGCCAGCAGCTTACCAGGGGACCAGCCCCAGCATTTT	CASSLPGDQPQHF
TRBJ2-3	-	-	TRBV9	TGTGCCAGCAGCGTACAAAAGAGCACGGCTACGCAGTATTTT	CASSVQKSTATQYF
TRBJ1-1	few	-	TRBV29-1	TGCAGCGTTGAAGGTGGGGATACGGGGCGCATGACTGAAGCTTTCTTT	CSVEGGDTGRMTEAFF
TRBJ1-2	many	TRBD1	TRBV7-2	TGTGCCAGCACACAGGGGCTTAGCTATGGCTACACCTTC	CASTQGLSYGYTF
TRBJ2-1	-	-	TRBV14	TGTGCCAGCAGCCAAGACCCGGCCACACGCGAGCAGTTCTTC	CASSQDPATREQFF
TRBJ1-2	once	-	TRBV4-3	TGCGCCAGCAGCCAAGAGCCGGCCGGGGTGCGGGTATATAACTATGGCTACACCTTC	CASSQEPAGVRVYNYGYTF
TRBJ2-7	few	-	TRBV27	TGTGCCAGCAGTTTAGCGGTAGGGTCCTACGAGCAGTACTTC	CASSLAVGSYEQYF
TRBJ2-3	-	TRBD2	TRBV5-1	TGCGCCAGCAGCCAAAGGACTAGCGGTTACACAGATACGCAGTATTTT	CASSQRTSGYTDTQYF
TRBJ2-2	many	TRBD2	TRBV7-6	TGTGCCAGCAGCTTATCGCGGGAGCACACCGGGGAGCTGTTTTTT	CASSLSREHTGELFF
TRBJ1-1	-	-	TRBV5-3	TGTGCCAGCAGCCTCTCTATGGACACTGAAGCTTTCTTT	CASSLSMDTEAFF